This T cell receptor (beta chain) was documented in a study of early T cells in non-severe SARS-CoV-2 infection (dated by TCRdb to 2020 to 2022). General notes on the study: Bulk RNA from unsorted whole blood was used for TCR sequencing, so alpha and beta chains could not be paired.

This was a case-control study nested in a cohort of healthcare workers in London, UK, who had nasopharyngeal swab PCR tests and blood samples taken every week. Healthcare workers were recruited during the week of the UK lockdown, between 23 and 31 March 2020, and followed weekly for up to roughly 15 weeks. Cut back by 2 bases and 6 bases, the V and J ends lie 17 bases apart. CDR3 length: 15 amino acids, cysteine to phenylalanine. Only the CDR3 portion is preserved as DNA: 45 bases, with reading frame beginning at the first base. CDR1 and CDR2 were assigned from the germline V gene as KGHSH and LQKENI. In its sample, this clonotype was seen many times. Its antigen is unknown. Base qualities are not at hand, and no much larger clone is one base apart. Library prep was done by 5' RACE. Data came from a NextSeq 500. In the TCR library protocol, unique molecular identifiers were attached to individual cDNA molecules to correct for PCR bias and sequencing error. Both TCR alpha and beta chains were sequenced, and tight co-correlation was observed between alpha and beta sequence abundances in each sample. The study's processing was this. Decombinator V4 was used to annotate the V gene, J gene and CDR3 of the TCR sequences. TCRs were defined as expanded if a significant change between any two time points was detected under a Poisson model with p below 0.0001. TCR abundances were normalised to the total number of TCRs sequenced in each sample and reported as counts per million. TRAV1-2 paired with TRAJ12, TRAJ20 or TRAJ33 defined MAIT TCRs, while TRAV10 paired with TRAJ18 defined iNKT TCRs. VDJdb, accessed 1 November 2021, was searched for CMV, EBV and SARS-CoV-2 annotated TCRs, with TCRs annotated for multiple antigens excluded. In TCRdb, the public reads were trimmed at Q25 with fastp and aligned with MiXCR, with productive beta chains retained. Rows are unified per CDR3 protein, each entry keeping the most common DNA and genes. The V and J calls come from TCRdb's annotation, not from the publication. A total of roughly 64,000 distinct CDR3 sequences appear in this sample, around 13% of them only once. The ten top clones hold roughly 4.2% of the sample.

Here is what the overall study found, with its caveats: Matching against VDJdb was skewed toward anti-spike CD8 responses, likely underestimated virus-specific expansions, and missed private and CD4 specificities.

The sequence derives from an adult who was a healthcare worker with PCR-confirmed SARS-CoV-2 infection or an uninfected control (not recorded which). Recombination linked TRBV18 to TRBJ2-7; a tentative D match to TRBD1 spans 5 bases. Sequencing used whole blood. The CDR3 corresponds to CASSPNDQPTGEQYF. The nucleotide sequence is given as TGTGCCAGCTCACCAAATGACCAGCCCACAGGCGAGCAGTACTTC.